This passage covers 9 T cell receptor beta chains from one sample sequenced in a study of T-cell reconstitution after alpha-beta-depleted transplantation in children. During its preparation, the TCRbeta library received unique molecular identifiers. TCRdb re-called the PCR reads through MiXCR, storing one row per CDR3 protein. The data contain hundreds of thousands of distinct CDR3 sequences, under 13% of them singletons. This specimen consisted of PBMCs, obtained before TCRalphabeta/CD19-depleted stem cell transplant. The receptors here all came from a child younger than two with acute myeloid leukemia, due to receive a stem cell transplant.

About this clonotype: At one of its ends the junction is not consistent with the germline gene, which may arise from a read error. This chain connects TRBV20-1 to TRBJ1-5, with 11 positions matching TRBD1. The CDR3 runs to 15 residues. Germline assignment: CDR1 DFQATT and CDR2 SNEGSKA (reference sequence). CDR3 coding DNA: TGCAGTGCGACCGGACAGGGGGCGGTCAATCACCCCCAGCATTTT. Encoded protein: CSATGQGAVNHPQHF.

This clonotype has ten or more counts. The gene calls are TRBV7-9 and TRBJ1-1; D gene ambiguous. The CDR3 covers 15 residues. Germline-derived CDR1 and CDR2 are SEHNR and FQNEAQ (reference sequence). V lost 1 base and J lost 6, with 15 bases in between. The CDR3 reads CASSLDVGRGAEAFF. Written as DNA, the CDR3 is TGTGCCAGCAGCTTAGACGTAGGGCGCGGGGCTGAAGCTTTCTTT. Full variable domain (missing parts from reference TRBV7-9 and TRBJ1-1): DTGVSQNPRHKITKRGQNVTFRCDPISEHNRLYWYRQTLGQGPEFLTYFQNEAQLEKSRLLSDRFSAERPKGSFSTLEIQRTEQGDSAMYLCASSLDVGRGAEAFFGQGTRLTVV.

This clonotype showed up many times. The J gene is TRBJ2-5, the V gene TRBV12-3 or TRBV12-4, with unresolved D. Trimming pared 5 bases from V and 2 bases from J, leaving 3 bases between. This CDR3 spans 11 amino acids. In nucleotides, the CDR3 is TGTGCCAGCAGTACTCAAGAGACCCAGTACTTC. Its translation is CASSTQETQYF.

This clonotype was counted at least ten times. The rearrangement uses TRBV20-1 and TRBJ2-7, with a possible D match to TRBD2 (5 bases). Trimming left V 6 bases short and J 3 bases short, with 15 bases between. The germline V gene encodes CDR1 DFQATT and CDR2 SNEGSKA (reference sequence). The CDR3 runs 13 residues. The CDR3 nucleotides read TGCAGTGCCCGGGATCCTCAGGACTACGAGCAGTACTTC. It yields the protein CSARDPQDYEQYF.

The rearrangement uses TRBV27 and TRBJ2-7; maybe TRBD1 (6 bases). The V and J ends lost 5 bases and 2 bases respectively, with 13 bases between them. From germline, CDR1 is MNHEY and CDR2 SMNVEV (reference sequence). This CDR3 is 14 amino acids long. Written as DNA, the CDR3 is TGTGCCAGCAGTAAACGACAGGAGACCTACGAGCAGTACTTC. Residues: CASSKRQETYEQYF.

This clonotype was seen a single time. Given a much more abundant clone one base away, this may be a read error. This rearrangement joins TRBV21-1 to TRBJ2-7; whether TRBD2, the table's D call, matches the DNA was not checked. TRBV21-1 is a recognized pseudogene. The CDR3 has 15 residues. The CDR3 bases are TGTGCCAGCAGCAAAGGCGGCTACCTCCACTACGAGCAGTACTTC. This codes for CASSKGGYLHYEQYF.

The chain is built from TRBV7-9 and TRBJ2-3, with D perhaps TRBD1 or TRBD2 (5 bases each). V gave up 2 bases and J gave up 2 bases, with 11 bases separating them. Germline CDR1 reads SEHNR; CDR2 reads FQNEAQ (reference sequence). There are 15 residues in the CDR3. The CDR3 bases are TGTGCCAGCAGCTTAAGGTGGGACGACACAGATACGCAGTATTTT. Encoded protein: CASSLRWDDTDTQYF.

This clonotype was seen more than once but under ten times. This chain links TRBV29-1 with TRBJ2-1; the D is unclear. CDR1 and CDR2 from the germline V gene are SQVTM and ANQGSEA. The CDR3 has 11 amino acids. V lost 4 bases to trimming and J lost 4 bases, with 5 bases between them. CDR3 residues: CSVVTYNEQFF. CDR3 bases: TGCAGCGTTGTTACGTACAATGAGCAGTTCTTC.

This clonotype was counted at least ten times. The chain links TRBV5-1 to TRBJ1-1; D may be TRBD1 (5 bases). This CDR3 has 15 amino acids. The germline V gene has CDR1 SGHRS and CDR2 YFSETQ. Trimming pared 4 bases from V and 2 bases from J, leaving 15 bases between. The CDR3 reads CASSPGPTENTEAFF. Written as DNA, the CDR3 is TGCGCCAGCAGCCCGGGACCAACCGAAAACACTGAAGCTTTCTTT.